This T cell receptor (beta chain) appears in the sequencing data of a study of blood T cells in healthy people across ages. Together with a sample-barcoded 5' primer, a J-beta primer mix was included in a second PCR lasting about 6 to 11 cycles. TCRdb reprocessed the 5' RACE reads with MiXCR, giving one entry per CDR3 protein. Of about 1.4 million distinct CDR3 sequences listed, around 55% are singletons. V dropped 1 base and J dropped 3 bases, with 10 bases sitting between them. The CDR3 totals 14 residues. This clonotype was seen a handful of times. Its antigen remains unidentified. Overall study findings and caveats: Strong correlation was found linking TCR beta diversity to naive T cell percentage.

Material: blood. The receptor comes from a man younger than 35 in good health. The chain employs TRBV12-3 or TRBV12-4 and TRBJ2-7; no clear D. The DNA for the CDR3 is TGTGCCAGCAGTTTAGGAGCTGAAGACTACGAGCAGTACTTC. Its protein is CASSLGAEDYEQYF.